This T cell receptor (beta chain) was obtained from a study of blood T cell repertoires in COVID-19. Background on the study: The cDNA or gDNA used as material had been derived from T cells, B-cell-depleted T cells, or PBMCs.

The CDR3 covers 16 residues. CDR1 and CDR2 from the germline V gene are SGHRS and YFSETQ. The J segment lost 0 bases and the V segment lost 4 bases, leaving 6 bases of the junction unmatched. The table came from immunoSEQ multiplex PCR; TCRdb's copy has only in-frame clones and leaves some out. Of 400,000 or so clones in the sample, 80% to 90% were seen once. The chain joins TRBV5-1 to TRBJ2-1, with 8 bases aligning to TRBD1. Sequencing used PBMCs or T cells enriched from blood (not recorded which). The receptor's source is a man aged 30 to 45 who had recovered from COVID-19. The CDR3 loop is CASSPGQASSYNEQFF. In DNA, the CDR3 is TGCGCCAGCAGCCCGGGACAGGCGAGCTCCTACAATGAGCAGTTCTTC.